The 32 T cell receptor beta chains given below trace back to one sample, sequenced in a study of CD8+ T cells in alopecia areata. Extracted RNA was reverse transcribed, and the resulting cDNA served as sequencing template. Measured with immunoSEQ multiplex PCR; TCRdb has only the in-frame clones, and not every one. Here the sample spans 130,000 or so clones, 49% being singletons. The source material was CD8+ T cells sorted from blood, sampled at week 0. Receptor source: a human donor with alopecia areata.

This clone has more than one count but fewer than ten. The chain couples TRBV30 to TRBJ1-2; TRBD1 matches 8 bases. The CDR3 has 14 residues. V shed 4 bases, J shed 4 bases, and the junction held 8 bases outside the gene matches. The germline gives CDR1 GTSNPN, CDR2 SVGIG (reference sequence). The CDR3 protein is CAWTRPGGGYGYTF. The CDR3 region has the DNA TGTGCCTGGACTAGACCAGGGGGCGGCTATGGCTACACCTTC.

V is TRBV9 and J is TRBJ2-7, with D perhaps TRBD1 (6 bases). The length of the CDR3 is 14 residues. Trimming removed 0 bases at V and 3 bases at J, with 10 bases between. The germline V gene has CDR1 SGDLS and CDR2 YYNGEE. The CDR3: CASSVGPGDYEQYF. The CDR3 coding sequence is TGTGCCAGCAGCGTAGGGCCAGGGGACTACGAGCAGTACTTC.

The sample holds a few counts of this clone. The chain links TRBV9 to TRBJ2-7; D tentatively reads TRBD1 or TRBD2 (5 bases each). CDR1 and CDR2 (germline): SGDLS, YYNGEE. The CDR3 loop spans 14 amino acids. With 2 bases removed from V and 3 bases from J, the gap between germline ends came to 12 bases. The CDR3 nucleotides are TGTGCCAGCAGCGTGGGGGACGTGAGCTACGAGCAGTACTTC. Translation gives CASSVGDVSYEQYF.

This clone was found a few times. V gene TRBV6-4 combines with J gene TRBJ2-3, with 7 bases matching TRBD2. Germline lookup yields CDR1 MRHNA and CDR2 SNTAGT. The CDR3 runs to 15 residues. The J segment lost 3 bases and the V segment lost 3 bases, leaving 6 bases of the junction unmatched. For the CDR3, the DNA is TGTGCCAGCAGTGAAGGGAGGGCCGATACAGATACGCAGTATTTT. Translated: CASSEGRADTDTQYF.

This chain connects TRBV9 to TRBJ2-1; D may be TRBD1 or TRBD2 (6 bases each). Deletions cut 2 bases from V and 1 base from J, with 10 bases between. Germline V lookup: CDR1 SGDLS, CDR2 YYNGEE. The CDR3 consists of 15 residues. The DNA for the CDR3 is TGTGCCAGCAGCGTTTGGGGGGCGTCCTACAATGAGCAGTTCTTC. Encoded protein: CASSVWGASYNEQFF.

On this clone: Other nucleotide sequences in the sample specify the same CDR3. The genes are TRBV2 and TRBJ2-7; no firm D call. This CDR3 has 13 amino acids. Trimming took off 2 bases at V and 1 base at J, with 6 bases between the two ends. The germline CDR1 and CDR2 sequences are SNHLY and FYNNEI. The CDR3 loop is CASSESASYEQYF. Written as DNA, the CDR3 is TGTGCCAGCAGTGAATCGGCGTCCTACGAGCAGTACTTC. Variable domain in full (rest from reference TRBV2 and TRBJ2-7): EPEVTQTPSHQVTQMGQEVILRCVPISNHLYFYWYRQILGQKVEFLVSFYNNEISEKSEIFDDQFSVERPDGSNFTLKIRSTKLEDSAMYFCASSESASYEQYFGPGTRLTVT.

The chain recombines TRBV10-3 with TRBJ1-6, with 7 nucleotides matching TRBD1. CDR1 and CDR2 (germline): ENHRY, SYGVKD. The CDR3 covers 15 residues. V lost 6 bases and J lost 8; bases outside the gene matches: 10. CDR3 nucleotide sequence: TGTGCCATCAGGATGACAGGGTCTTTGGATTCACCCCTCCACTTT. It yields the protein CAIRMTGSLDSPLHF.

The chain uses TRBV5-6 and TRBJ2-2; either TRBD1 or TRBD2 may supply D (5 bases each). Per the germline V gene, CDR1 is SGHDT and CDR2 is YYEEEE. The CDR3 length is 13 residues. The V end lost 2 bases, the J end lost 4 bases, and 6 bases lay between the germline ends. The CDR3 DNA is TGTGCCAGCAGCTTCGGGACCACCGGGGAGCTGTTTTTT. As protein: CASSFGTTGELFF.

The chain links TRBV7-9 to TRBJ2-1; D gene uncertain. V was shortened by 5 bases and J by 5 bases, with 13 bases between the two germline ends. The CDR3 extends over 14 amino acids. Per germline, CDR1 SEHNR and CDR2 FQNEAQ (reference sequence). The CDR3 bases are TGTGCCAGCAGCACCCACGGGCTCCACAATGAGCAGTTCTTC. Translated: CASSTHGLHNEQFF.

This clone was seen only once. The chain carries TRBV7-9 and TRBJ1-6; D might be TRBD1 (5 bases). This CDR3 spans 15 amino acids. Trimming took 3 bases from V and 8 from J, leaving 14 bases between them. Germline V gene sequence: CDR1 SEHNR, CDR2 FQNEAQ (reference sequence). CDR3 DNA sequence: TGTGCCAGCAGCTTTGGGGCCGACCCGGATTCACCCCTCCACTTT. It translates to CASSFGADPDSPLHF. Complete variable domain (other parts from reference TRBV7-9 and TRBJ1-6): DTGVSQNPRHKITKRGQNVTFRCDPISEHNRLYWYRQTLGQGPEFLTYFQNEAQLEKSRLLSDRFSAERPKGSFSTLEIQRTEQGDSAMYLCASSFGADPDSPLHFGNGTRLTVT.

This clone was counted only a few times. J is TRBJ2-1 and V is TRBV9, with D maybe TRBD2 (6 bases). The CDR3 sequence is 17 residues long. The germline CDR1 and CDR2 sequences are SGDLS and YYNGEE. V was clipped by 2 bases and J by 6 bases, with 21 bases between them. The CDR3 here is CASSVSEGGARGNEQFF. The CDR3 nucleotides are TGTGCCAGCAGCGTTAGTGAGGGCGGGGCAAGAGGCAATGAGCAGTTCTTC.

This clone was seen only a few times. The J gene is TRBJ1-1, the V gene TRBV7-3; D unresolved. CDR1 is SGHTA and CDR2 is FQGTGA in the germline V gene. The CDR3 has 13 residues. Deletions cut 5 bases from V and 0 bases from J, with 7 bases between. The CDR3 region has the DNA TGTGCCAGCAGCGCTAATATGAACACTGAAGCTTTCTTT. This sequence encodes CASSANMNTEAFF.

This chain links TRBV9 with TRBJ2-3; D ambiguous. Germline CDR1 SGDLS, CDR2 YYNGEE. V dropped 0 bases and J dropped 7 bases, with 9 bases sitting between them. This CDR3 is 13 amino acids long. The CDR3 nucleotides are TGTGCCAGCAGCGTAGATGGCGGATATACGCAGTATTTT. Protein: CASSVDGGYTQYF.

CDR3 nucleotide sequence: TGCAGCGTTGTAGCAGGGTTAGGCTACACCTTC. This encodes CSVVAGLGYTF. V usage is TRBV29-1 and J usage is TRBJ1-2; maybe TRBD1 (5 bases). V was pared by 4 bases and J by 8 bases, with 11 bases between. The germline V gene encodes CDR1 SQVTM and CDR2 ANQGSEA. This CDR3 has 11 residues.

The chain employs TRBV29-1 and TRBJ2-1, with D maybe TRBD1 (6 bases). The length of the CDR3 is 14 residues. Germline V gives CDR1 SQVTM, CDR2 ANQGSEA. The germline V and J ends were trimmed by 4 bases and 8 bases, with 18 bases remaining between them. CDR3 region: CSVGLGQRLDEQFF. The CDR3 DNA reads TGCAGCGTTGGGTTGGGACAACGCCTCGATGAGCAGTTCTTC.

This clone was counted at least ten times. The rearrangement joins TRBV13 to TRBJ2-2; 7 nucleotides line up with TRBD2. The germline V gene has CDR1 PRHDT and CDR2 FYEKMQ (reference sequence). Trimming removed 5 bases from V and 3 bases from J; junction bases left unmatched: 12. The CDR3 spans 17 residues. CDR3 loop: CASSPLGREPYTGELFF. The CDR3 region has the DNA TGTGCCAGCAGCCCGCTAGGGAGGGAACCGTACACCGGGGAGCTGTTTTTT. The full variable domain, in which reference TRBV13 and TRBJ2-2 provide the parts outside the CDR3, is AAGVIQSPRHLIKEKRETATLKCYPIPRHDTVYWYQQGPGQDPQFLISFYEKMQSDKGSIPDRFSAQQFSDYHSELNMSSLELGDSALYFCASSPLGREPYTGELFFGEGSRLTVL.

CDR3 sequence (DNA): TGTGCCAGCAGCGGGAGCACAGATACGCAGTATTTT. Amino acids: CASSGSTDTQYF. V usage is TRBV5-4 and J usage is TRBJ2-3, with D unresolved. Trimming took 4 bases from V and 0 from J, leaving 3 bases between them. The CDR3 loop spans 12 amino acids. Germline CDR1 is SGHNT and CDR2 is YYREEE (reference sequence).

This rearrangement joins TRBV11-2 to TRBJ2-7; no firm D call. The CDR3 has 14 amino acids. Between the trimmed V and J ends, which lost 3 bases and 0 bases, there was a span of 9 bases. Germline loops: CDR1 SGHAT, CDR2 FQNNGV. CDR3 in amino acids: CASSLQTASYEQYF. DNA of the CDR3: TGTGCCAGCAGCTTGCAGACGGCCTCCTACGAGCAGTACTTC.

The chain joins TRBV14 to TRBJ2-7, with 7 nucleotides matching TRBD1. Germline V CDR1 and CDR2: SGHDN, FVKESK. This CDR3 is 16 amino acids long. Unmatched junction bases numbered 5, after V lost 0 bases and J lost 0 bases. CDR3 protein: CASSQDMGQSSYEQYF. In DNA form, the CDR3 reads TGTGCCAGCAGCCAAGATATGGGACAGAGCTCCTACGAGCAGTACTTC.

The V and J genes are TRBV2 and TRBJ2-7; no reliable D call. V was pared by 3 bases and J by 1 base, with 7 bases between. Germline loops: CDR1 SNHLY, CDR2 FYNNEI. This CDR3 comprises 13 residues. The CDR3 DNA reads TGTGCCAGCAGTGAGACGGCTTCCTACGAGCAGTACTTC. This gives the protein CASSETASYEQYF. The variable domain in full, completed from reference TRBV2 and TRBJ2-7, reads EPEVTQTPSHQVTQMGQEVILRCVPISNHLYFYWYRQILGQKVEFLVSFYNNEISEKSEIFDDQFSVERPDGSNFTLKIRSTKLEDSAMYFCASSETASYEQYFGPGTRLTVT.

The chain uses TRBV15 and TRBJ2-7; TRBD2 aligns across 12 bases. The CDR3 covers 15 residues. Per germline, CDR1 LNHNV and CDR2 YYDKDF (reference sequence). The V gene end was trimmed by 5 bases and the J gene end by 2 bases; junction bases not matched to a gene: 4. CDR3 coding DNA: TGTGCCACCAGCGGAGGACTAGCGGGGACCTACGAGCAGTACTTC. This translates into CATSGGLAGTYEQYF.

The CDR3 DNA reads as TGTGCCAGCAGCTTAGGACTGGGAGCTTTCTTT. Its protein is CASSLGLGAFF. This chain joins TRBV5-6 and TRBJ1-1, with no clear D. The CDR3 has 11 residues. The germline gives CDR1 SGHDT, CDR2 YYEEEE. V was clipped by 2 bases and J by 10 bases, with 9 bases between them.

J is TRBJ1-5 and V is TRBV27; 8 bases fit TRBD1. CDR3 size: 15 residues. Germline V gene data show CDR1 as MNHEY and CDR2 as SMNVEV (reference sequence). With 5 bases clipped from V and 7 bases from J, the junction kept 10 bases outside the gene matches. CDR3 protein: CASSPARGLGQPQHF. For the CDR3, the DNA is TGTGCCAGCAGTCCCGCCAGGGGGCTAGGACAGCCCCAGCATTTT.

This clone was found a few times. The V call is TRBV29-1, the J call TRBJ2-7; perhaps TRBD2 as D (5 bases). The CDR3 contains 11 residues. V was trimmed by 6 bases and J by 4 bases, leaving 10 bases between them. The germline V gene has CDR1 SQVTM and CDR2 ANQGSEA. CDR3 in amino acids: CSVGVPYEQYF. The CDR3 nucleotides read TGCAGCGTCGGGGTCCCTTACGAGCAGTACTTC.

The gene calls are TRBV11-2 and TRBJ2-7; D remains ambiguous. Germline CDR1 and CDR2: SGHAT and FQNNGV. The CDR3 has 13 amino acids. V was clipped by 3 bases and J by 3 bases, with 9 bases between them. The chain's CDR3 is CASSLGLLYEQYF. Here the CDR3 DNA reads TGTGCCAGCAGCTTGGGCCTTCTCTACGAGCAGTACTTC.

This clone was seen repeatedly, ten times or more. The rearrangement joins TRBV7-2 to TRBJ2-3; the match to TRBD2 covers 8 bases. V was pared by 6 bases and J by 5 bases, with 7 bases of the junction left unmatched. Germline-derived CDR1 and CDR2 are SGHTA and FQGNSA. This CDR3 comprises 14 residues. The CDR3 spells CASSRFGGGDTQYF. As DNA, the CDR3 is TGTGCCAGCAGTCGATTCGGGGGGGGAGATACGCAGTATTTT.

This clone has only a few counts. This chain uses TRBV10-3 with TRBJ2-5, with D possibly matching TRBD2 (6 bases). V was pared by 0 bases and J by 3 bases, with 8 bases between. This CDR3 has 14 residues. Looked up from germline, CDR1 is ENHRY and CDR2 is SYGVKD. CDR3 residues: CAISESSGEETQYF. Here the CDR3 DNA reads TGTGCCATCAGTGAGTCGTCGGGGGAAGAGACCCAGTACTTC.

This clone was found a few times. This chain joins TRBV27 and TRBJ1-1; D is ambiguous. The CDR3 is 12 residues long. Germline CDR1 reads MNHEY; CDR2 reads SMNVEV (reference sequence). The V and J ends lost 8 bases and 6 bases respectively, with 13 bases between them. The CDR3 loop reads CASGHQKPEAFF. The CDR3 coding sequence is TGTGCCAGCGGGCATCAGAAACCTGAAGCTTTCTTT.

The chain recombines TRBV29-1 with TRBJ2-3; TRBD2 matches at 11 bases. There are 13 residues in the CDR3. V shed 8 bases and J 2 bases; nucleotides not matched to a gene: 3. Germline CDR1 is SQVTM and CDR2 is ANQGSEA. CDR3 coding DNA: TGCAGCCCGACTAGCGGGGACACAGATACGCAGTATTTT. This codes for CSPTSGDTDTQYF.

The chain is built from TRBV5-1 and TRBJ2-1; D is unclear. Germline V gene data show CDR1 as SGHRS and CDR2 as YFSETQ. The V and J ends lost 5 bases and 0 bases respectively, with 6 bases between them. This CDR3 is 13 amino acids long. The CDR3 loop reads CASSKPSYNEQFF. CDR3 nucleotides: TGCGCCAGCAGTAAACCCTCCTACAATGAGCAGTTCTTC.

This chain connects TRBV2 to TRBJ2-7; 11 positions match TRBD2. This CDR3 contains 15 residues. With 7 bases clipped from V and 2 bases from J, the junction kept 7 bases outside the gene matches. The germline V gene encodes CDR1 SNHLY and CDR2 FYNNEI. The CDR3 region has the DNA TGTGCCAGCACGGTTACTAGCGGGGGTACCTACGAGCAGTACTTC. This codes for CASTVTSGGTYEQYF.

This clone came up once. The chain employs TRBV4-2 and TRBJ2-2; 10 nucleotides match TRBD1. CDR1 is LGHNA and CDR2 is YNFKEQ in the germline V gene. The V segment lost 4 bases and the J segment 8 bases; nucleotides outside the gene matches: 7. This CDR3 region has 15 residues. The CDR3 sequence: CASSPGQGFEGELFF. DNA for the CDR3: TGTGCCAGCAGCCCGGGACAGGGGTTTGAAGGGGAGCTGTTTTTT.